This T cell receptor beta chain was identified during a study of T cells in Graves' hyperthyroidism and ophthalmopathy. Germline V CDR1 and CDR2: DFQATT, SNEGSKA (reference sequence). J was trimmed by 2 bases and V by 3 bases; bases with no gene match: 9. There are 15 residues in the CDR3. What was amplified from RNA transcripts were TCR beta CDR3 regions. RT-PCR in the first round (using the HTBI primer set) targeted the TCR CDR3. TCRdb analysed the multiplex PCR reads with MiXCR anew, one entry per CDR3 protein. The table records 94,000 or so distinct CDR3 sequences, 51% of them present only once. The sequencing sample was made of blood. V usage is TRBV20-1 and J usage is TRBJ2-7, with 8 bases matching TRBD2. This TCR came from a woman in her thirties or forties with Graves' hyperthyroidism. The CDR3 nucleotides are TGCAGTGCTAGTGCATCTAGCGGGCTAGCCTACGAGCAGTACTTC. It is translated as CSASASSGLAYEQYF.